These 21 T cell receptor beta chains share one sample of origin, sequenced in a study of cytomegalovirus exposure and HLA in healthy donors. The protocol was immunoSEQ multiplex PCR, while the TCRdb copy is restricted to in-frame clones and leaves out a portion. The sample lists about 120,000 clones; 88% were seen once. Sequencing used PBMCs. These receptors were taken from a man aged 18 to 29 in good health and CMV-seropositive.

This clone came up once. The gene calls are TRBV10-3 and TRBJ1-4; a weak D match, TRBD1 (5 bases). Germline lookup yields CDR1 ENHRY and CDR2 SYGVKD. V lost 10 bases to trimming and J lost 2 bases, with 11 bases between them. The CDR3 is 13 residues long. Here the CDR3 DNA reads TGTGCCACGAGACAGCCCACTAATGAAAAACTGTTTTTT. Residues: CATRQPTNEKLFF.

The chain carries TRBV7-2 and TRBJ2-7; the match to TRBD1 covers 7 bases. V shed 3 bases, J shed 5 bases, and the junction held 10 bases outside the gene matches. The CDR3 spans 15 residues. CDR1 and CDR2 from the germline V gene are SGHTA and FQGNSA. CDR3 nucleotide sequence: TGTGCCAGCAGCTTTCAATCCGGGACAGTTAACGAGCAGTACTTC. As protein: CASSFQSGTVNEQYF.

The chain employs TRBV7-2 and TRBJ2-5; the D is unclear. Trimming left V 2 bases short and J 1 base short, with 5 bases between. The CDR3 length is 13 residues. In germline, CDR1 is SGHTA, CDR2 FQGNSA. CDR3 loop: CASSLQLQETQYF. The DNA for the CDR3 is TGTGCCAGCAGCTTACAACTCCAAGAGACCCAGTACTTC.

The rearrangement uses TRBV6-5 and TRBJ1-1; D might be TRBD1 (5 bases). The V end was cut by 4 bases, the J end by 4 bases, with 13 bases between. CDR3 length: 14 residues. Germline-derived CDR1 and CDR2 are MNHEY and SVGAGI. The CDR3 loop reads CASSLQEGSTEAFF. The CDR3 coding sequence is TGTGCCAGCAGTTTACAGGAGGGCTCCACTGAAGCTTTCTTT.

The chain carries TRBV27 and TRBJ2-3; D perhaps matches TRBD2 (5 bases). Trimming stripped 5 bases from V and 0 bases from J, with 18 bases between. This CDR3 comprises 17 residues. The germline V gene encodes CDR1 MNHEY and CDR2 SMNVEV (reference sequence). The CDR3 sequence: CASSPPPERISTDTQYF. CDR3 coding DNA: TGTGCCAGCAGTCCACCACCGGAGCGGATTAGCACAGATACGCAGTATTTT.

The V and J genes are TRBV7-2 and TRBJ2-2; 10 nucleotides line up with TRBD2. Germline loops: CDR1 SGHTA, CDR2 FQGNSA. The junction had 10 bases not matched to a gene; V was cut back by 2 bases and J by 7 bases. The CDR3 loop spans 17 amino acids. CDR3 sequence: CASSLYPGLAFSGELFF. The CDR3 DNA follows: TGTGCCAGCAGCTTATACCCGGGACTAGCGTTTAGCGGGGAGCTGTTTTTT. Full variable domain (remainder filled in from reference TRBV7-2 and TRBJ2-2): GAGVSQSPSNKVTEKGKDVELRCDPISGHTALYWYRQSLGQGLEFLIYFQGNSAPDKSGLPSDRFSAERTGGSVSTLTIQRTQQEDSAVYLCASSLYPGLAFSGELFFGEGSRLTVL.

As for this clone: Additional DNA sequences in this sample encode the identical CDR3. The chain recombines TRBV15 with TRBJ1-2, with 9 bases matching TRBD1. V gave up 3 bases and J gave up 6 bases; unmatched junction bases: 8. Germline assignment: CDR1 LNHNV and CDR2 YYDKDF (reference sequence). The CDR3 loop spans 15 amino acids. CDR3 DNA: TGTGCCACCAGCAGTGCAGGGACAGGGAGACATGGCTACACCTTC. Protein: CATSSAGTGRHGYTF.

This clone has a handful of counts. The chain carries TRBV19 and TRBJ1-1; D is undetermined. CDR1 is LNHDA, CDR2 SQIVND, per germline (reference sequence). V lost 5 bases to trimming and J lost 8 bases, with 12 bases between them. There are 12 residues in the CDR3. In DNA form, the CDR3 reads TGTGCCAGTAGTTCACGACTGACCGAAGCTTTCTTT. Amino acid sequence: CASSSRLTEAFF.

This chain joins TRBV20-1 and TRBJ2-7, with D perhaps matching TRBD1 (5 bases). V dropped 3 bases and J dropped 3 bases, with 6 bases sitting between them. Germline CDR1 and CDR2: DFQATT and SNEGSKA (reference sequence). CDR3 length equals 11 residues. CDR3 sequence: CSASQGYEQYF. DNA for the CDR3: TGCAGTGCTAGCCAGGGCTACGAGCAGTACTTC.

This chain joins TRBV4-3 and TRBJ2-1; D is ambiguous. From germline, CDR1 is LGHNA and CDR2 YSLEER. This CDR3 contains 16 residues. V shed 5 bases and J shed 2 bases, with 16 bases lying between them. This chain's CDR3 is CASSSRHTLAYNEQFF. The CDR3 bases are TGCGCCAGCAGCTCTCGACATACCTTAGCCTACAATGAGCAGTTCTTC.

The chain links TRBV5-1 to TRBJ1-1; 11 bases agree with TRBD1. J lost 2 bases, V lost 1 base, and 7 bases had no gene match. Per germline, CDR1 SGHRS and CDR2 YFSETQ. The CDR3 is 17 amino acids. The CDR3 sequence is CASSLTGTGGLNTEAFF. In nucleotides, the CDR3 is TGCGCCAGCAGCTTGACCGGGACAGGGGGGTTAAACACTGAAGCTTTCTTT.

V and J are TRBV19 and TRBJ1-3; 9 positions match TRBD1. Losses at the gene ends were 5 bases for V and 0 bases for J; bases not matched to a gene: 5. The CDR3 totals 16 residues. In germline, CDR1 is LNHDA, CDR2 SQIVND (reference sequence). The CDR3 nucleotides are TGTGCCAGTAGTGCCCACAGGGGGCTCTCTGGAAACACCATATATTTT. It encodes CASSAHRGLSGNTIYF.

The chain joins TRBV6-5 to TRBJ1-2; tentative D call: TRBD1 (6 bases). CDR3 size: 12 residues. From germline, CDR1 is MNHEY and CDR2 SVGAGI. Trimming shortened V by 7 bases and J by 6 bases, and 12 bases separated the two germline ends. CDR3 region: CASTPDRNGYTF. CDR3 bases: TGTGCCAGCACCCCCGACAGGAATGGCTACACCTTC.

This chain connects TRBV10-2 to TRBJ2-5; D is possibly TRBD2 (7 bases). The CDR3 totals 14 residues. Germline loops: CDR1 WSHSY, CDR2 SAAADI. V was shortened by 6 bases and J by 4 bases, with 15 bases between the two germline ends. In DNA, the CDR3 is TGCGCCAGCAGCCCGGGGGGCGGGGGAGAGACCCAGTACTTC. This codes for CASSPGGGGETQYF.

CDR3 in amino acids: CASSLGVGEEYF. Here the CDR3 DNA reads TGTGCCAGCAGCTTAGGTGTAGGGGAGGAGTACTTC. The chain is built from TRBV7-9 and TRBJ2-7, with TRBD2 as a possible D gene (6 bases). Germline V gene lookup returns CDR1 SEHNR and CDR2 FQNEAQ (reference sequence). Trimming cost V 1 base and J 11 bases, with 12 bases left between them. This CDR3 is built from 12 residues.

V gene TRBV15 combines with J gene TRBJ1-5, with 7 bases identical to TRBD1. This CDR3 region has 12 residues. V was clipped by 5 bases and J by 13 bases; unmatched bases: 8. The V gene's germline CDR1 is LNHNV and CDR2 YYDKDF (reference sequence). DNA for the CDR3: TGTGCCACCAGCCCCACAGGGGTCCATCAGCATTTT. Translation gives CATSPTGVHQHF.

This chain uses TRBV28 with TRBJ2-1, with 12 bases lining up with TRBD2. In germline, CDR1 is MDHEN, CDR2 SYDVKM. V dropped 5 bases and J dropped 10; count of bases not matched to a gene: 9. The CDR3 covers 15 residues. In DNA, the CDR3 is TGTGCCAGCAGTCACCTGACTAGCGGGGGCCCGGAGCAGTTCTTC. Its translation: CASSHLTSGGPEQFF.

This clone appeared a single time. This sequence joins TRBV19 and TRBJ2-7, with unresolved D. The ends were cut back, 3 bases at V and 0 bases at J, with 15 bases in the middle. The CDR3 loop spans 16 amino acids. The germline gives CDR1 LNHDA, CDR2 SQIVND (reference sequence). The CDR3 DNA is TGTGCCAGTAGTATTTCTCTTGTGCGACACTCCTACGAGCAGTACTTC. It encodes CASSISLVRHSYEQYF.

The chain couples TRBV14 to TRBJ1-2, with 8 bases aligning to TRBD1. This CDR3 has 15 amino acids. The trim removed 2 bases at V and 5 bases at J, leaving 7 bases unmatched. The germline gives CDR1 SGHDN, CDR2 FVKESK. Here the CDR3 reads CASSQQGAFGYGYTF. CDR3 coding DNA: TGTGCCAGCAGCCAACAGGGGGCCTTTGGGTATGGCTACACCTTC. Based on the CDR3 plus reference TRBV14 and TRBJ1-2, the full variable domain is EAGVTQFPSHSVIEKGQTVTLRCDPISGHDNLYWYRRVMGKEIKFLLHFVKESKQDESGMPNNRFLAERTGGTYSTLKVQPAELEDSGVYFCASSQQGAFGYGYTFGSGTRLTVV.

This chain connects TRBV18 to TRBJ1-5, with D hard to call. The germline CDR1 and CDR2 sequences are KGHSH and LQKENI. The CDR3 totals 13 residues. V was cut by 2 bases and J by 6 bases, with 8 bases left in between. The CDR3 sequence is CASSPDTSQPQHF. In nucleotides, the CDR3 is TGTGCCAGCTCACCAGATACAAGTCAGCCCCAGCATTTT. The variable domain in full, completed from reference TRBV18 and TRBJ1-5, reads NAGVMQNPRHLVRRRGQEARLRCSPMKGHSHVYWYRQLPEEGLKFMVYLQKENIIDESGMPKERFSAEFPKEGPSILRIQQVVRGDSAAYFCASSPDTSQPQHFGDGTRLSIL.

The J gene is TRBJ1-4, the V gene TRBV6-1; TRBD1 is a possible D gene (6 bases). Germline assignment: CDR1 MNHNS and CDR2 SASEGT. V lost 6 bases and J lost 8, with 7 bases in between. The CDR3 loop spans 11 amino acids. The chain's CDR3 is CASSRGEKLFF. In DNA form, the CDR3 reads TGTGCCAGCAGCAGGGGAGAAAAACTGTTTTTT.